This T cell receptor (beta chain) was profiled in a study of shared clonotypes between healthy human individuals. Study as a whole: A few men and a couple of women, aged 18 to 49, were donors.

Naive-designated CD8 cells lacked CD45RO, were positively enriched for CCR7, and omitted terminally differentiated effector memory CD45RA+ cells. A note on this clone: Its antigen remains unknown.

It was across several immunoSEQ plates that each subset's genomic DNA was evenly split. Assay used: immunoSEQ multiplex PCR; TCRdb lists only in-frame clones, some missing. This sample has over 2,000,000 clones, with around 93% found just once. The germline gives CDR1 GTSNPN, CDR2 SVGIG (reference sequence). The CDR3 spans 14 residues. Trimming removed 5 bases at V and 2 bases at J, with 13 bases between. General study findings and limits: Represented diversity (both genetic and exposure-history) was limited by the small number of donors.

V and J are TRBV30 and TRBJ1-3; D gene ambiguous. Sequencing was performed on naive CD8+ T cells from PBMCs. This sequence originates from a man aged 18 to 30 in good health. Some clones in this sample may be carry-over from other donors' samples. The CDR3 bases are TGTGCCTGGTCTCACGGCCAAGCTGGAAACACCATATATTTT. This encodes CAWSHGQAGNTIYF.